This TCR beta chain derives from a study of blood T cell repertoires in COVID-19. TCRdb's copy holds only in-frame clones and misses some; the assay was immunoSEQ multiplex PCR. Found here are some 400,000 clones, roughly 90% of them singletons; the top ten hold 1.7%. Sequenced sample: PBMCs or T cells enriched from blood (not recorded which). The sequence was obtained from a woman aged 30 to 39 who had recovered from COVID-19.

The CDR3 reads CASSFAQAETQYF. CDR3 bases: TGTGCCAGCAGTTTTGCACAGGCGGAGACCCAGTACTTC. J is TRBJ2-5 and V is TRBV12-3 or TRBV12-4; perhaps TRBD1 as D (5 bases). V was clipped by 3 bases and J by 5 bases, with 10 bases between them. The CDR3 is 13 residues long.